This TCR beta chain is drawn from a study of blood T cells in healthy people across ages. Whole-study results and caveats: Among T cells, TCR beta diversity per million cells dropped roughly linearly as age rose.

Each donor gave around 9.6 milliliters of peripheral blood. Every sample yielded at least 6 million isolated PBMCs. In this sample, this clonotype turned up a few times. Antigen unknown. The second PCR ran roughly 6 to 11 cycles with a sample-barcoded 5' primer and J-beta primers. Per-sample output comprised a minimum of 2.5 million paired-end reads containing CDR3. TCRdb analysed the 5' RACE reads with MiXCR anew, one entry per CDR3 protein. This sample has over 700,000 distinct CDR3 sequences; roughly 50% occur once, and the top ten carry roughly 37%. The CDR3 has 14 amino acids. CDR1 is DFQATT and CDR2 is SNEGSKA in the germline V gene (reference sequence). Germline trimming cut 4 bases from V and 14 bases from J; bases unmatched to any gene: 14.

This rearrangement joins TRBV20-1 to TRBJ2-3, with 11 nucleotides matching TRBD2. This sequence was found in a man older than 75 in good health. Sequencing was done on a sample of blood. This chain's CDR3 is CSATLAGAVRYAYF. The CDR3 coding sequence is TGCAGTGCTACACTAGCGGGAGCCGTAAGATACGCGTATTTT.